This record looks at one T cell receptor beta chain sequence and its context. Seattle patients were enrolled while actively infected and followed longitudinally. The data belong to a study of blood T cell repertoires in COVID-19. Study overall: Both acute and convalescent COVID-19 samples were obtained from the United States, Italy and Spain. PBMCs, B-cell-depleted T cells, or T cells were the source of the cDNA or gDNA that made up the material.

In the original workflow: How many nucleated cells were present was estimated from reference gene primer amplification. Here immunoSEQ multiplex PCR was the method, and the copy in TCRdb shows in-frame clones only, minus some. D and trimming come from the DNA, and the V and J calls and clone size come from that table. The sample records some 200,000 clones, 81% being singletons. CDR3 length: 14 residues. Germline-derived CDR1 and CDR2 are LGHDT and YNNKEL (reference sequence). Trimming took off 0 bases at V and 5 bases at J, with 8 bases between the two ends. The clonotype originates from a woman of 80 years or more with COVID-19, enrolled during active disease. The specimen sequenced was peripheral blood. The genes are TRBV3-1 (or the pseudogene TRBV3-2) and TRBJ1-5; D call uncertain. The CDR3 region has the DNA TGTGCCAGCAGCCAAGAGTATCGAGATCAGCCCCAGCATTTT. As protein: CASSQEYRDQPQHF.